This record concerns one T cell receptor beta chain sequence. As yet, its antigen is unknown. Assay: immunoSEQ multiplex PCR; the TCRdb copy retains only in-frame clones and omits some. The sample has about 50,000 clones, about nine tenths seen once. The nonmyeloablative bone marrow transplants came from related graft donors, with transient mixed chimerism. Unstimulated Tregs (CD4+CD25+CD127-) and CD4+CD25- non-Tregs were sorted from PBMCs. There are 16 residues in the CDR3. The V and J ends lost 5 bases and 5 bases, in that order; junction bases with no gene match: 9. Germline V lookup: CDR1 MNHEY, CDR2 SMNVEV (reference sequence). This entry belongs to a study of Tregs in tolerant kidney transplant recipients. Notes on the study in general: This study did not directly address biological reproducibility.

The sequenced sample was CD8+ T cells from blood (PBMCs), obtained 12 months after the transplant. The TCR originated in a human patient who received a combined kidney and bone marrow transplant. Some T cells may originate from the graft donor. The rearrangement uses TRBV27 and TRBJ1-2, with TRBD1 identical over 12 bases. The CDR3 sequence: CASSPGTGGFVYGYTF. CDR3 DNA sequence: TGTGCCAGCAGTCCCGGGACAGGGGGCTTTGTTTATGGCTACACCTTC.